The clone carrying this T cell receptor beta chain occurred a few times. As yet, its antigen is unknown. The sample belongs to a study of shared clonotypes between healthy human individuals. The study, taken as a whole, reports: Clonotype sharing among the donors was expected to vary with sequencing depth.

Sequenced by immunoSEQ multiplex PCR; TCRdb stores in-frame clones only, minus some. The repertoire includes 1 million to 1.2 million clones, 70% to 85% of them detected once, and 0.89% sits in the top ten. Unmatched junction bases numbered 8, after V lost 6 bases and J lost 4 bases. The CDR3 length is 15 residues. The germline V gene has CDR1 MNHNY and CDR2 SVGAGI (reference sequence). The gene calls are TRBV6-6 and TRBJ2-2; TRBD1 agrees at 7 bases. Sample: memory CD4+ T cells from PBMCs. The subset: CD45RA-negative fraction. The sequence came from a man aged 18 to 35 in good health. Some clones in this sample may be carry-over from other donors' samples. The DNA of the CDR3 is TGTGCCAGCAGGTCGGGACAGCGGAGCACCGGGGAGCTGTTTTTT. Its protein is CASRSGQRSTGELFF.